Each of the 20 T cell receptor beta chains below was sequenced from the same sample in a study of OX40 agonist ivuxolimab in advanced cancers. Profiling relied on immunoSEQ multiplex PCR, and the TCRdb table lists in-frame clones only, not all of them. The table records approximately 50,000 clones, roughly three quarters of them present only once. The specimen was CD4+ or CD8+ T cells sorted from blood, collected in a trial of the OX40 agonist ivuxolimab. The source of these receptors is an adult with an advanced solid tumor such as melanoma, head and neck, liver or kidney cancer.

This chain joins TRBV27 and TRBJ1-5; perhaps TRBD1 as D (6 bases). The CDR3 extends over 15 amino acids. Trimming took off 5 bases at V and 0 bases at J, with 11 bases between the two ends. Germline V lookup: CDR1 MNHEY, CDR2 SMNVEV (reference sequence). CDR3 in DNA: TGTGCCAGCAGTGTGGCAGGGGCTAGCAATCAGCCCCAGCATTTT. Its protein product is CASSVAGASNQPQHF.

J is TRBJ1-1 and V is TRBV5-1, with TRBD1 matching over 7 bases. The trim removed 8 bases at V and 3 bases at J, leaving 13 bases unmatched. CDR1 and CDR2 (germline): SGHRS, YFSETQ. The length of the CDR3 is 15 residues. The CDR3 nucleotides are TGCGCCAGTTCTCCCGGGACAGCTGACGACACTGAAGCTTTCTTT. Translated: CASSPGTADDTEAFF.

This chain joins TRBV27 and TRBJ1-6, with 8 bases identical to TRBD1. Unmatched junction bases numbered 7, after V lost 0 bases and J lost 9 bases. In germline, CDR1 is MNHEY, CDR2 SMNVEV (reference sequence). CDR3 length: 16 residues. The CDR3 here is CASSLSRQGASSPLHF. The CDR3 nucleotides are TGTGCCAGCAGTTTATCGAGGCAGGGGGCAAGTTCACCCCTCCACTTT.

This clone was seen only a few times. The chain joins TRBV7-3 to TRBJ2-3, with 14 positions matching TRBD2. There are 16 residues in the CDR3. CDR1 is SGHTA and CDR2 is FQGTGA in the germline V gene. V was clipped by 5 bases and J by 6 bases; unmatched bases: 7. Here the CDR3 DNA reads TGTGCCAGCAGCGACATGGGACTAGCGGGAGTGGATACGCAGTATTTT. This codes for CASSDMGLAGVDTQYF.

The rearrangement uses TRBV15 and TRBJ1-1, with TRBD1 as a possible D gene (6 bases). Trimming removed 2 bases at V and 0 bases at J, with 13 bases between. Germline V gives CDR1 LNHNV, CDR2 YYDKDF (reference sequence). This CDR3 has 16 amino acids. The CDR3: CATSRRGQPMNTEAFF. CDR3 coding DNA: TGTGCCACCAGCAGACGGGGGCAGCCGATGAACACTGAAGCTTTCTTT.

This chain links TRBV6-5 with TRBJ1-5; 7 nucleotides line up with TRBD1. This CDR3 spans 14 amino acids. V was clipped by 6 bases and J by 3 bases; unmatched bases: 5. CDR1 is MNHEY, CDR2 SVGAGI, per germline. CDR3 amino acids: CASRPGQINQPQHF. Here the CDR3 DNA reads TGTGCCAGCAGACCGGGACAGATCAATCAGCCCCAGCATTTT.

CDR3 protein: CASRRSGLAGGSSYNEQFF. The CDR3 nucleotides read TGTGCCAGCAGGAGATCGGGACTAGCGGGGGGGAGCTCCTACAATGAGCAGTTCTTC. The chain uses TRBV27 and TRBJ2-1; TRBD2 aligns across 16 bases. The CDR3 is 19 residues long. V was clipped by 6 bases and J by 0 bases; unmatched bases: 8. Per the germline V gene, CDR1 is MNHEY and CDR2 is SMNVEV (reference sequence).

A single count supports this clone. The chain recombines TRBV5-4 with TRBJ2-2; TRBD2 matches at 8 bases. Germline loops: CDR1 SGHNT, CDR2 YYREEE (reference sequence). The CDR3 length is 16 residues. Trimming took 6 bases from V and 7 from J; bases not matched to a gene: 14. CDR3 nucleotide sequence: TGTGCCAGCATGCATCGGCCCCTCGGGGGGGGCGGGGAGCTGTTTTTT. Amino acid sequence: CASMHRPLGGGGELFF. The full variable domain, completed using reference TRBV5-4 and TRBJ2-2, is ETGVTQSPTHLIKTRGQQVTLRCSSQSGHNTVSWYQQALGQGPQFIFQYYREEENGRGNFPPRFSGLQFPNYSSELNVNALELDDSALYLCASMHRPLGGGGELFFGEGSRLTVL.

The table lists this clone with a few counts. The rearrangement links TRBV6-1 to TRBJ2-3, with a possible D match to TRBD1 (5 bases). The germline CDR1 and CDR2 sequences are MNHNS and SASEGT. There are 15 residues in the CDR3. The ends were cut back, 10 bases at V and 4 bases at J, with 21 bases in the middle. The CDR3 protein is CATHQGRGWSDTQYF. In nucleotides, the CDR3 is TGTGCCACCCACCAGGGAAGGGGTTGGTCAGATACGCAGTATTTT.

This chain uses TRBV28 with TRBJ1-5; D gene ambiguous. The length of the CDR3 is 12 residues. The V end was cut by 6 bases, the J end by 3 bases, with 6 bases between. Germline V lookup: CDR1 MDHEN, CDR2 SYDVKM. The CDR3: CASSEINQPQHF. CDR3 nucleotides: TGTGCCAGCAGCGAGATCAATCAGCCCCAGCATTTT.

Only a few counts were recorded for this clone. The chain uses TRBV28 and TRBJ2-1, with D perhaps TRBD1 (5 bases). V gave up 1 base and J gave up 1 base, with 8 bases separating them. The CDR3 covers 15 residues. Germline V CDR1 and CDR2: MDHEN, SYDVKM. The CDR3 sequence: CASSLSRQSYNEQFF. CDR3 nucleotide sequence: TGTGCCAGCAGTTTATCTAGACAGTCCTACAATGAGCAGTTCTTC.

The chain joins TRBV5-6 to TRBJ1-2; D unresolved. This CDR3 is 15 amino acids long. Germline loops: CDR1 SGHDT, CDR2 YYEEEE. The V end was cut by 0 bases, the J end by 2 bases, with 11 bases between. The CDR3 bases are TGTGCCAGCAGCTTGGGAACCAGGCAAAACTATGGCTACACCTTC. Translating it yields CASSLGTRQNYGYTF. Full variable domain (outside the CDR3, taken from reference TRBV5-6 and TRBJ1-2): DAGVTQSPTHLIKTRGQQVTLRCSPKSGHDTVSWYQQALGQGPQFIFQYYEEEERQRGNFPDRFSGHQFPNYSSELNVNALLLGDSALYLCASSLGTRQNYGYTFGSGTRLTVV.

The chain is built from TRBV7-9 and TRBJ1-1; D perhaps matches TRBD1 (6 bases). This CDR3 spans 14 amino acids. V was shortened by 1 base and J by 5 bases, with 11 bases between the two germline ends. Per germline, CDR1 SEHNR and CDR2 FQNEAQ (reference sequence). In DNA, the CDR3 is TGTGCCAGCAGCTTAGTTGGGACACCTACTGAAGCTTTCTTT. It codes for CASSLVGTPTEAFF.

This clone has a handful of counts. The chain links TRBV4-2 to TRBJ1-1; D is uncertain. From germline, CDR1 is LGHNA and CDR2 YNFKEQ. CDR3 size: 14 residues. V lost 5 bases and J lost 3, with 13 bases in between. CDR3 nucleotides: TGTGCCAGCAGCTCTAGGGTTGGGGACACTGAAGCTTTCTTT. Residues: CASSSRVGDTEAFF.

The chain uses TRBV5-1 and TRBJ2-7; 7 positions agree with TRBD2. The V gene end was trimmed by 5 bases and the J gene end by 0 bases; junction bases not matched to a gene: 8. The CDR3 covers 15 residues. CDR1 is SGHRS and CDR2 is YFSETQ in the germline V gene. The CDR3 region has the DNA TGCGCCAGCAGTATCTCTAGCGGACGCTCCTACGAGCAGTACTTC. Its protein is CASSISSGRSYEQYF. The full variable domain, in which reference TRBV5-1 and TRBJ2-7 provide the parts outside the CDR3, is KAGVTQTPRYLIKTRGQQVTLSCSPISGHRSVSWYQQTPGQGLQFLFEYFSETQRNKGNFPGRFSGRQFSNSRSEMNVSTLELGDSALYLCASSISSGRSYEQYFGPGTRLTVT.

The chain links TRBV14 to TRBJ1-5; D ambiguous. Trimming took 0 bases from V and 1 from J, leaving 25 bases between them. The V gene's germline CDR1 is SGHDN and CDR2 FVKESK. This CDR3 is 21 amino acids long. CDR3 in amino acids: CASSQDGKGILTMWSNQPQHF. The CDR3 region has the DNA TGTGCCAGCAGCCAAGATGGCAAAGGGATCCTAACTATGTGGAGCAATCAGCCCCAGCATTTT.

The chain carries TRBV27 and TRBJ1-1; D possibly corresponds to TRBD1 (5 bases). The CDR3 is 19 residues long. Trimming pared 6 bases from V and 1 base from J, leaving 27 bases between. Germline CDR1 reads MNHEY; CDR2 reads SMNVEV (reference sequence). The CDR3 sequence is CASSRRPGSRGAQNTEAFF. In DNA form, the CDR3 reads TGTGCCAGCAGCCGACGCCCAGGTTCCCGAGGGGCCCAGAACACTGAAGCTTTCTTT.

A few counts support this clone. The chain links TRBV29-1 to TRBJ2-7; the D call may be TRBD1 or TRBD2 (6 bases each). Germline V lookup: CDR1 SQVTM, CDR2 ANQGSEA. This CDR3 is built from 14 residues. V lost 4 bases to trimming and J lost 0 bases, with 13 bases between them. In DNA, the CDR3 is TGCAGCGTTGTGATCGGGGGCTCCTCCTACGAGCAGTACTTC. The encoded protein is CSVVIGGSSYEQYF.

This chain connects TRBV9 to TRBJ1-3; unclear D gene. Germline V CDR1 and CDR2: SGDLS, YYNGEE. V was pared by 2 bases and J by 0 bases, with 15 bases between. This CDR3 is built from 17 residues. This chain's CDR3 is CASSVEHTPFSGNTIYF. CDR3 nucleotide sequence: TGTGCCAGCAGCGTGGAACACACACCCTTCTCTGGAAACACCATATATTTT.

This clone showed up just a few times. This chain uses TRBV4-1 with TRBJ2-1; D ambiguous. V lost 3 bases, J lost 4 bases, and 1 base lay in between. Per the germline V gene, CDR1 is MGHRA and CDR2 is YSYEKL. This CDR3 is 11 amino acids long. Written as DNA, the CDR3 is TGCGCCAGCAGCCATTACAATGAGCAGTTCTTC. This codes for CASSHYNEQFF.